Listed below are T cell receptor beta chains from one sample, sequenced in a study of blood T cell repertoires in COVID-19. The method was immunoSEQ multiplex PCR; TCRdb's version includes in-frame clones alone and lacks a portion of them. The table has approximately 120,000 clones, about 85% seen once. Sequencing used peripheral blood. The origin of the receptors is a man older than 75 with active or convalescent COVID-19. CDR3s include the opening cysteine and the closing phenylalanine or tryptophan. D genes are given only for firm matches. Clone sizes are given selectively: once, few, many, or a class where the clone is expanded.

CDR3nt,CDR3aa,len,v_gene,j_gene,d_gene,abundance
TGCGCCAGCAGCCCGAGGACTCCTGGGGCAGATACGCAGTATTTT,CASSPRTPGADTQYF,15,TRBV5-1,TRBJ2-3,-,-
TGTGCCAGCAGCAAGCGGGGGGGGACCGCGGCCGGGGAGCTGTTTTTT,CASSKRGGTAAGELFF,16,TRBV6-4,TRBJ2-2,TRBD2,many
TGCGCCAGCAGGCTAAGCGGGAGTAGGGGAGAGACCCAGTACTTC,CASRLSGSRGETQYF,15,TRBV4-1,TRBJ2-5,TRBD2,-
TGTGCCAGTACCCCCCCCGGCGGAGGGATGCATACGCAGTATTTT,CASTPPGGGMHTQYF,15,TRBV19,TRBJ2-3,-,-
TGTGCCACCAGCAACCCGGGACAGAGGGGAGCTTTCTTT,CATSNPGQRGAFF,13,TRBV15,TRBJ1-1,TRBD1,-
TGTGCCAGCAGCCCCCCTAGCGGGGGTCGCAGGTACTTC,CASSPPSGGRRYF,13,TRBV7-3,TRBJ2-4,TRBD2,once
TGCGCCAGCGGTCATGGAGGGTATAACACTGAAGCTTTCTTT,CASGHGGYNTEAFF,14,TRBV5-1,TRBJ1-1,-,-
TGTGCCAGCAGTTTATCAGGGCAGGGAGGGTATGGCTACACCTTC,CASSLSGQGGYGYTF,15,TRBV28,TRBJ1-2,-,-
TGTGCCAGCGCAGGGGGAGTGAGCAATCAGCCCCAGCATTTT,CASAGGVSNQPQHF,14,TRBV4-2,TRBJ1-5,TRBD1,-
TGCAGTGCTAGTCCTAACACAGGGGCGGTCGAAAAACTGTTTTTT,CSASPNTGAVEKLFF,15,TRBV20-1,TRBJ1-4,TRBD1,-
TGCGCCAGCAGCCAAGATTGGAGGACAGAGACCCAGTACTTC,CASSQDWRTETQYF,14,TRBV4-3,TRBJ2-5,-,-
TGTGCCAGCAGTTTAACGCTACGGGGAAGCACTGAAGCTTTCTTT,CASSLTLRGSTEAFF,15,TRBV27,TRBJ1-1,-,-
TGTGCCAGCAGTTTTAGACTAGCGGGGGGTTTAGAGACCCAGTACTTC,CASSFRLAGGLETQYF,16,TRBV27,TRBJ2-5,TRBD2,-
TGTGCCAGTAGTCTCAGAGAGACAGCTTCCTACGAGCAGTACTTC,CASSLRETASYEQYF,15,TRBV6-5,TRBJ2-7,-,-
TGCGCCAGCAGCTTGTTAGCTAGCGGGAGTAATGAGCAGTTCTTC,CASSLLASGSNEQFF,15,TRBV5-1,TRBJ2-1,TRBD2,-
TGTGCCAGCAGACCGGGGACAGGGAACACTGAAGCTTTCTTT,CASRPGTGNTEAFF,14,TRBV3-1/TRBV3-2,TRBJ1-1,TRBD1,-
TGTGCCAGCAGCTTCGGACAGGGGGACGGGGAGACCCAGTACTTC,CASSFGQGDGETQYF,15,TRBV7-2,TRBJ2-5,TRBD1,once
TGTGCCAGCAGTCCCCGCCTGGGAGGGGAAAAACTGTTTTTT,CASSPRLGGEKLFF,14,TRBV28,TRBJ1-4,-,-
TGTGCCAGCAGCTTAAGACTAGCGGGGCCCACAGATACGCAGTATTTT,CASSLRLAGPTDTQYF,16,TRBV7-2,TRBJ2-3,TRBD2,-
TGTGCCAGCAGCTTTGGCAGGGGGGACACTGAAGCTTTCTTT,CASSFGRGDTEAFF,14,TRBV7-9,TRBJ1-1,TRBD1,-
TGTGCCAGCAGCCCTAGTGTTGGGGCCAACGTCCTGACTTTC,CASSPSVGANVLTF,14,TRBV7-2,TRBJ2-6,-,-
TGTGCCAGCAGCCAAGGCGGGGGGGATCAGCCCCAGCATTTT,CASSQGGGDQPQHF,14,TRBV13,TRBJ1-5,-,-
TGCAGCGTTGCCTCCGGGACAGGGGATTCACCCCTCCACTTT,CSVASGTGDSPLHF,14,TRBV29-1,TRBJ1-6,TRBD1,-
TGTGCCAGTCACTCTGGGGCCAACGTCCTGACTTTC,CASHSGANVLTF,12,TRBV6-5,TRBJ2-6,-,-
TGTGCCAGCAGAGACCTGAGGACAGCCGGGAATTCACCCCTCCACTTT,CASRDLRTAGNSPLHF,16,TRBV2,TRBJ1-6,-,-
TGTGCCAGCAGCTTATCCGGGGACACTGAAGCTTTCTTT,CASSLSGDTEAFF,13,TRBV7-9,TRBJ1-1,-,-
TGTGCCATCAGTGAGTCTGGTCTAGCGGGTATCTCAGATACGCAGTATTTT,CAISESGLAGISDTQYF,17,TRBV10-3,TRBJ2-3,TRBD2,-
TGTGCCAGCAGCCTGACAGGGACTGGGGAGCAGTACTTC,CASSLTGTGEQYF,13,TRBV4-2,TRBJ2-7,-,-
TGTGCCAGCAGCTTAGACCCAGGGGCGGTCGACTATGGCTACACCTTC,CASSLDPGAVDYGYTF,16,TRBV11-2,TRBJ1-2,-,-
TGTGCCAGCTCCCGACAGGTTAACCGGGAAAAACTGTTTTTT,CASSRQVNREKLFF,14,TRBV18,TRBJ1-4,-,-
TGTGCCAGCAGCTTATACGCAGGCGGACTAGCGGGAGAAAACACCGGGGAGCTGTTTTTT,CASSLYAGGLAGENTGELFF,20,TRBV7-3,TRBJ2-2,TRBD2,-
TGTGCCAGCAGCCAAGTGCAGTACACTGAAGCTTTCTTT,CASSQVQYTEAFF,13,TRBV3-1/TRBV3-2,TRBJ1-1,-,-
TGTGCCAGCAGCAGAGTCCGATACAGGCGGTCGACTGAAGCTTTCTTT,CASSRVRYRRSTEAFF,16,TRBV21-1,TRBJ1-1,-,-